This T cell receptor beta chain is from a study of neurological immune-mediated disorders. V shed 5 bases and J 9 bases; nucleotides not matched to a gene: 16. The CDR3 is 16 residues long. Germline V lookup: CDR1 DFQATT, CDR2 SNEGSKA (reference sequence). The cDNA came from 5'RACE with 10-nucleotide random UMIs. In each sequencing run, over 180 million TCR-beta sequences were generated from 15-18 subjects. MiXCR, applied by TCRdb to the 5' RACE reads, yields one record per CDR3 protein. Of about 80,000 distinct CDR3 sequences in the sample, approximately 10% were seen once. On this clonotype: Its antigen is undetermined.

Whole-study findings and limits: In HTLV-1-associated myelopathy, TCR clonal expansion was greatest, and in multiple sclerosis it was least, below healthy controls. No sharing of CDR3 amino acid sequences was observed among expanded clones across subjects, suggesting private repertoires in all groups.

This chain joins TRBV20-1 and TRBJ2-1, with 10 bases aligning to TRBD1. The receptor's source is a middle-aged man in good health. The source material was PBMCs. CDR3 nucleotide sequence: TGCAGTGCTCCCTTAACTCGGACAGGGGGAGGACTTGAGCAGTTCTTC. Translated: CSAPLTRTGGGLEQFF.